The clone carrying this T cell receptor beta chain was counted many times. The sample is drawn from a study of blood T cell repertoires in COVID-19. Study-wide background: The cDNA or gDNA used as material had been derived from T cells, B-cell-depleted T cells, or PBMCs.

Authors' analysis steps: Amplification of reference gene primers was used by the study to estimate nucleated cell counts. Sequencing used immunoSEQ multiplex PCR; TCRdb keeps in-frame clones, though not all of them. For V, J and clone size, that table is used; D and trimming come from the DNA. Here the sample spans just under 150,000 clones, roughly 84% being singletons. Germline lookup yields CDR1 SGHRS and CDR2 YFSETQ. V was clipped by 2 bases and J by 2 bases, with 8 bases between them. This CDR3 has 14 amino acids. Material: peripheral blood. The chain joins TRBV5-1 to TRBJ2-1; D is perhaps TRBD1 (5 bases). This TCR was sampled from a human donor with acute or convalescent COVID-19. The donor label of this sample is uncertain. CDR3 sequence reads: CASSLEDTYNEQFF. DNA for the CDR3: TGCGCCAGCAGCTTAGAGGACACCTACAATGAGCAGTTCTTC.